The T cell receptor (beta chain) under discussion was sequenced for a study of blood T cells in healthy people across ages. The wider study: The template switching approach captured approximately one barcoded beta molecule for every two T cells. Broader study findings: Observed TCR beta diversity showed a strong correlation with the percentage of naive T cells as measured by flow cytometry.

The CDR3 loop spans 13 amino acids. CDR1 is SQVTM and CDR2 is ANQGSEA in the germline V gene. Between the trimmed V and J ends, which lost 3 bases and 2 bases, there was a span of 7 bases. Alongside a J-beta primer mix, a sample-barcoded 5' primer served in a second PCR lasting about 7 to 11 cycles. Each CDR3 protein gets one entry after TCRdb re-called the 5' RACE reads with MiXCR. The table shows a few hundred thousand distinct CDR3 sequences, with about a quarter occurring only once. In the case of this clonotype: Its antigen is unidentified.

The sample also formed part of further work on T cells of mothers and their children. According to that study: The donors comprised several children and their three healthy Caucasian mothers.

The material sequenced was blood. The V call is TRBV29-1, the J call TRBJ2-2, with a tentative D call TRBD1 (5 bases). The TCR originated in a boy aged 2-9 years in good health. The CDR3, as DNA: TGCAGCGTTGAGGGGCTAAACACCGGGGAGCTGTTTTTT. The encoded protein is CSVEGLNTGELFF.